This TCR beta chain was sequenced during a study of T cell responses to AZD1222 COVID-19 vaccine. At the level of the study: Second-dose groups at about 4 or about 12 weeks were pooled.

Germline V gene lookup returns CDR1 MNHNS and CDR2 SASEGT. The CDR3 extends over 15 amino acids. V lost 2 bases and J lost 3; bases outside the gene matches: 4. Overall study findings and caveats: Just 5 to 7 AZD1222 recipients tested seropositive at baseline. Repertoire sampling was restricted to post-peak T cell response timepoints. The study reported that nearly half of spike-specific TCRs target unmutated variant regions.

Generated by immunoSEQ multiplex PCR, the TCRdb table keeps only in-frame clones and is missing some. Here the sample spans 55,000 to 65,000 clones, over 75% being singletons. This clone was observed once. Its antigen is as yet unknown. Source: peripheral blood, taken on day 0 of AZD1222 vaccination. The sequence was collected from an adult in good health. The chain links TRBV6-1 to TRBJ1-2, with TRBD1 matching 9 bases. The CDR3 sequence is CASSEMWDRDYGYTF. For the CDR3, the DNA is TGTGCCAGCAGTGAAATGTGGGACAGGGACTATGGCTACACCTTC.